These 5 T cell receptor beta chains came from one sample sequenced in a study of T cells in Graves' hyperthyroidism and ophthalmopathy. Amplified TCR beta CDR3 regions derived from RNA transcripts. Using the HTBI primer set, a first-round RT-PCR was run on the TCR CDR3. TCRdb redid the calling of the multiplex PCR reads with MiXCR, one entry per CDR3 protein. The sample includes fewer than 350,000 distinct CDR3 sequences, approximately 18% of them seen just once. The sequenced sample was blood. The source of these receptors is a woman aged 45-59 years with Graves' hyperthyroidism.

Comments on this clonotype: A much larger clone lies a single base off, so this may be a read error. The chain uses TRBV10-3 and TRBJ2-7, with 8 bases that match TRBD1. Looked up from germline, CDR1 is ENHRY and CDR2 is SYGVKD. The V segment lost 4 bases and the J segment 3 bases; nucleotides outside the gene matches: 2. The CDR3 contains 13 residues. Written as DNA, the CDR3 is TGTGCCATCAGTGTTGGACAGGGCTACGAGCAGTACTTC. As protein: CAISVGQGYEQYF.

The chain uses TRBV20-1 and TRBJ1-1; D is unresolved. CDR3 length: 13 amino acids. Trimming removed 3 bases at V and 5 bases at J, with 13 bases between. Germline CDR1 DFQATT, CDR2 SNEGSKA (reference sequence). This CDR3 reads CSARVPRGTEAFF. In DNA, the CDR3 is TGCAGTGCTAGGGTACCGCGTGGGACTGAAGCTTTCTTT.

Regarding this clonotype: As the CDR3 is not closed by the conserved phenylalanine or tryptophan, this likely results from a read error. The chain employs TRBV12-3 or TRBV12-4 and TRBJ2-7; 8 bases agree with TRBD1. The CDR3 is 15 amino acids. V dropped 0 bases and J dropped 6; count of bases not matched to a gene: 7. Written as DNA, the CDR3 is TGTGCCAGCAGTTTAGCGCAGGGACAGGTAGCCGAGCAGTACCTC. This encodes CASSLAQGQVAEQYL.

In the case of this clonotype: The junction differs from germline at one of its ends, possibly a read error. The V and J genes are TRBV7-7 and TRBJ2-1, with 10 positions matching TRBD2. The V gene's germline CDR1 is SSHAT and CDR2 FNYEAQ (reference sequence). This CDR3 spans 16 amino acids. DNA for the CDR3: TGTGCTAGCAGCTTGACCCCCGGGACTAGCGTCGGTGAGCAGTTCTTC. It is translated as CASSLTPGTSVGEQFF.

This rearrangement joins TRBV30 to TRBJ1-1; D ambiguous. CDR1 and CDR2 (germline): GTSNPN, SVGIG (reference sequence). The CDR3 has 14 residues. V lost 5 bases and J lost 1, with 14 bases in between. CDR3 sequence (DNA): TGTGCCTGGGCCGCCCGGACGGCGAACACTGAAGCTTTCTTT. The encoded protein is CAWAARTANTEAFF. Looking up the rest from reference TRBV30 and TRBJ1-1 gives the full variable domain: SQTIHQWPATLVQPVGSPLSLECTVEGTSNPNLYWYRQAAGRGLQLLFYSVGIGQISSEVPQNLSASRPQDRQFILSSKKLLLSDSGFYLCAWAARTANTEAFFGQGTRLTVV.